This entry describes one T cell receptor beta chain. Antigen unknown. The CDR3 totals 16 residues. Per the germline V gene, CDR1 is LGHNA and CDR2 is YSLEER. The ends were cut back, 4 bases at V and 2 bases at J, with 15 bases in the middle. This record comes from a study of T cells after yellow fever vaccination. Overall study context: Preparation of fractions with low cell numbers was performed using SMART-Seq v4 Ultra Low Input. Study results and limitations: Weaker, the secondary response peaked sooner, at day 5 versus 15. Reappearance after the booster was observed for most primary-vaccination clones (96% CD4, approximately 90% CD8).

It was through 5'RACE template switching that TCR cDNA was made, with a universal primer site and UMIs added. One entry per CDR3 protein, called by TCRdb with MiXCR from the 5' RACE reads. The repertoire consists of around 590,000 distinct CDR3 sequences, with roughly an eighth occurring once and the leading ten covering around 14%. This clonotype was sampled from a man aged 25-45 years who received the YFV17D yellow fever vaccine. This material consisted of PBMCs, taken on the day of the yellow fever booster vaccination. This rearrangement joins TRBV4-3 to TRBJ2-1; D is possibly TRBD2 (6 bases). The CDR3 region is CASSPHAGRTYNEQFF. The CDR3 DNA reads TGCGCCAGCAGCCCTCACGCGGGGCGCACCTACAATGAGCAGTTCTTC.